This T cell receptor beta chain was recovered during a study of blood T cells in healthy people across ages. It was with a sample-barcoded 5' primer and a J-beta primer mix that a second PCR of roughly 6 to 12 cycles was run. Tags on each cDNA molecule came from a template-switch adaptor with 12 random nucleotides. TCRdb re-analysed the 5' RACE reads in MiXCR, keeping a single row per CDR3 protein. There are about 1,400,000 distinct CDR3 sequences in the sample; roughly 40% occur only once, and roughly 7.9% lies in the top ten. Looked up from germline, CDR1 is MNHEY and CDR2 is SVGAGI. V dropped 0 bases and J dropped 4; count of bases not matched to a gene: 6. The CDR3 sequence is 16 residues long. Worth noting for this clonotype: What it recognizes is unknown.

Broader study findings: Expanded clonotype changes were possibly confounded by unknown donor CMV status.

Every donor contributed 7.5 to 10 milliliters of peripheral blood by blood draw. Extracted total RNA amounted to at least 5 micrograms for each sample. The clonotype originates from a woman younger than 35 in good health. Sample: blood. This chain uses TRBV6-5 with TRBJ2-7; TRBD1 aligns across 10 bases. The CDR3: CASSYSDRGVRYEQYF. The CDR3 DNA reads TGTGCCAGCAGTTACTCGGACAGGGGGGTTCGTTACGAGCAGTACTTC.